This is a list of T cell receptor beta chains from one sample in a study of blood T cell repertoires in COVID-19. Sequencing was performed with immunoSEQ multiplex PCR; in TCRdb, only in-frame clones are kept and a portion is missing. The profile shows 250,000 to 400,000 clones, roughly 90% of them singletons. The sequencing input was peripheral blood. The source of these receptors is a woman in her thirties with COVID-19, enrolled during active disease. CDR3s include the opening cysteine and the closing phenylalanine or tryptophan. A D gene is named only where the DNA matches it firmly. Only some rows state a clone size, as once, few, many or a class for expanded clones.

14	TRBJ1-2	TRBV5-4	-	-	CASSYRTGNYGYTF	TGTGCCAGCAGCTATCGGACGGGAAACTATGGCTACACCTTC
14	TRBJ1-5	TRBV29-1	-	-	CSVKTGGNNQPQHF	TGCAGCGTCAAAACCGGGGGTAACAATCAGCCCCAGCATTTT
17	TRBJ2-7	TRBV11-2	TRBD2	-	CASSWSLSGTVSYEQYF	TGTGCCAGCAGCTGGAGCCTAAGCGGGACCGTCTCCTACGAGCAGTACTTC
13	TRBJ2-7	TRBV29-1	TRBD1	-	CSAARQGSSEQYF	TGCAGCGCCGCCCGACAGGGAAGTAGCGAGCAGTACTTC
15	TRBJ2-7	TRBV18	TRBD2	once	CASSPLTSGSGEQYF	TGTGCCAGCTCACCATTGACTAGCGGGAGTGGGGAGCAGTACTTC
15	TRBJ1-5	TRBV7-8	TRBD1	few	CASSRGTGRNQPQHF	TGTGCCAGCAGCAGAGGGACAGGGCGTAATCAGCCCCAGCATTTT
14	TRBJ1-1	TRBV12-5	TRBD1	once	CASGLGQGSTEAFF	TGTGCTAGTGGCCTGGGACAGGGGAGCACTGAAGCTTTCTTT
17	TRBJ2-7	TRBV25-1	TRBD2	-	CASSTPGASGRLYEQYF	TGTGCCAGCAGTACACCCGGGGCTAGCGGGAGGCTCTACGAGCAGTACTTC
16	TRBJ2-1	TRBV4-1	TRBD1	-	CASSQGHGQGDNEQFF	TGCGCCAGCAGCCAGGGACATGGACAGGGGGATAATGAGCAGTTCTTC
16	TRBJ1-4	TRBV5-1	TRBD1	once	CASSLETGSGHEKLFF	TGCGCCAGCAGCTTGGAGACAGGGAGCGGGCATGAAAAACTGTTTTTT
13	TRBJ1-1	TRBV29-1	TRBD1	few	CSVEQGAGTEAFF	TGCAGCGTTGAACAGGGGGCCGGCACTGAAGCTTTCTTT
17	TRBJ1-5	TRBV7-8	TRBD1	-	CASSRDRGRASNQPQHF	TGTGCCAGCAGCCGGGACAGGGGGCGGGCTAGCAATCAGCCCCAGCATTTT
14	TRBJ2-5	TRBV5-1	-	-	CASSLSIAKETQYF	TGCGCCAGCAGCTTGTCGATAGCGAAGGAGACCCAGTACTTC
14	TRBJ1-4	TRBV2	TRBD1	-	CASSRAGGNEKLFF	TGTGCCAGCAGTAGGGCAGGGGGTAATGAAAAACTGTTTTTT
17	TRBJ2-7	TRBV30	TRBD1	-	CAWTDNTGTGGVDEQYF	TGTGCCTGGACCGATAACACAGGGACAGGGGGCGTCGACGAGCAGTACTTC
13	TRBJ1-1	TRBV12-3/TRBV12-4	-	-	CASSLGQSPEAFF	TGTGCCAGCAGTTTAGGACAGTCCCCTGAAGCTTTCTTT
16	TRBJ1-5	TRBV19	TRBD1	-	CASSKLGQGGNQPQHF	TGTGCCAGTAGTAAACTCGGACAGGGTGGCAATCAGCCCCAGCATTTT
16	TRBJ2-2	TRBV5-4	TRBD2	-	CASSNKLAGNTGELFF	TGTGCCAGCAGCAACAAACTAGCGGGAAACACCGGGGAGCTGTTTTTT
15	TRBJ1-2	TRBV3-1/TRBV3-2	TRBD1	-	CASSQAPGGNYGYTF	TGTGCCAGCAGCCAAGCCCCAGGGGGTAACTATGGCTACACCTTC
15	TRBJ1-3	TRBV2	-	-	CASSEQSFSGNTIYF	TGTGCCAGCAGTGAGCAGTCTTTCTCTGGAAACACCATATATTTT
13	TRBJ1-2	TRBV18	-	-	CASSPTEDYGYTF	TGTGCCAGCTCACCGACAGAAGATTATGGCTACACCTTC
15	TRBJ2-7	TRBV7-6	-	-	CASSLGDSVSYEQYF	TGTGCCAGCAGCTTAGGGGACTCCGTCTCCTACGAGCAGTACTTC
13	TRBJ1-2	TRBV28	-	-	CASSLERAIGYTF	TGTGCCAGCAGCCTCGAGAGGGCCATAGGCTACACCTTC
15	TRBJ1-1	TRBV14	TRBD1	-	CASSLNGQGDTEAFF	TGTGCCAGCAGCCTCAATGGACAGGGAGACACTGAAGCTTTCTTT
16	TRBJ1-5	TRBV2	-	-	CASSLGQTLSNQPQHF	TGTGCCAGCAGTCTAGGACAGACTCTTAGCAATCAGCCCCAGCATTTT
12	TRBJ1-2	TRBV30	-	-	CAWSVKHYGYTF	TGTGCCTGGAGTGTAAAGCACTATGGCTACACCTTC
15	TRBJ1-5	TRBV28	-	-	CASSIQYSGDQPQHF	TGTGCCAGCAGTATACAGTACAGCGGGGACCAGCCCCAGCATTTT
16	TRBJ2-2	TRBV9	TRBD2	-	CASSARTSGRGGELFF	TGTGCCAGCAGCGCCCGGACTAGCGGGAGAGGGGGGGAGCTGTTTTTT
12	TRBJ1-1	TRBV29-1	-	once	CSASTGNTEAFF	TGCAGCGCCTCGACAGGGAACACTGAAGCTTTCTTT
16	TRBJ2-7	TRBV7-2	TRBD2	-	CASSTGLAGVSGEQYF	TGTGCCAGCAGCACCGGACTAGCGGGAGTCTCTGGTGAGCAGTACTTC